The source of this T cell receptor beta chain is a study of technical replicates of blood from several donors. Sequenced by immunoSEQ multiplex PCR; TCRdb stores in-frame clones only, minus some. The sample includes 85,000 to 100,000 clones, about 94% of them seen just once. After removal of 2 bases from V and 7 bases from J, the junction contained 8 bases not matched to a gene. The CDR3 spans 16 residues. Germline CDR1 SGHAT, CDR2 FQNNGV. Material: T cells isolated from PBMCs. The receptor was derived from a human donor in good health. The J gene is TRBJ2-1, the V gene TRBV11-2, with 10 bases fitting TRBD2. The CDR3 DNA reads TGTGCCAGCAGCTTATTTTTAGCGGGAGGAGTGAATGAGCAGTTCTTC. As protein: CASSLFLAGGVNEQFF.